Shown below are 7 T cell receptor beta chains from a single sample sequenced in a study of shared clonotypes between healthy human individuals. The protocol was immunoSEQ multiplex PCR, while the TCRdb copy is restricted to in-frame clones and leaves out a portion. The sample holds under 1,900,000 clones, around 98.5% seen once. Specimen: naive CD4+ T cells sorted from blood. The subset here: CD45RA+ positively selected. The receptors stem from a man aged 30 to 39 in good health.

About this clone itself: Within the sample, other DNA sequences also encode this same CDR3. The chain joins TRBV18 to TRBJ2-7, with D possibly being TRBD2 (6 bases). The CDR3 is 14 amino acids. CDR1 KGHSH and CDR2 LQKENI come from the germline V gene. V lost 2 bases and J lost 2, with 10 bases in between. DNA for the CDR3: TGTGCCAGCTCACCAGGCGGGACCCCCTACGAGCAGTACTTC. Protein product: CASSPGGTPYEQYF.

The rearrangement joins TRBV7-9 to TRBJ2-1; 14 bases agree with TRBD2. Trimming took 4 bases from V and 9 from J; bases not matched to a gene: 5. The CDR3 runs 15 residues. Per germline, CDR1 SEHNR and CDR2 FQNEAQ (reference sequence). CDR3 in amino acids: CASSYGLAGGSEQFF. DNA for the CDR3: TGTGCCAGCAGCTACGGACTAGCGGGAGGCTCTGAGCAGTTCTTC.

The chain is built from TRBV18 and TRBJ2-5, with a possible D match to TRBD1 (6 bases). Trimming removed 1 base from V and 1 base from J, with 16 bases in between. Germline V gives CDR1 KGHSH, CDR2 LQKENI. The CDR3 is 17 residues long. CDR3 DNA: TGTGCCAGCTCACCACTAGGTACAGGGATGGGCCAAGAGACCCAGTACTTC. Protein: CASSPLGTGMGQETQYF.

The chain employs TRBV5-1 and TRBJ1-1; D unclear. The germline gives CDR1 SGHRS, CDR2 YFSETQ. The length of the CDR3 is 16 residues. V was clipped by 1 base and J by 0 bases, with 13 bases between them. The CDR3 loop is CASSLLGEGLNTEAFF. CDR3 coding DNA: TGCGCCAGCAGCTTGCTCGGGGAGGGTCTGAACACTGAAGCTTTCTTT.

V is TRBV4-3 and J is TRBJ1-5; the D is unclear. The length of the CDR3 is 15 residues. Per the germline V gene, CDR1 is LGHNA and CDR2 is YSLEER. V lost 0 bases to trimming and J lost 7 bases, with 13 bases between them. The CDR3 protein is CASSQEGRGNQPQHF. In DNA, the CDR3 is TGCGCCAGCAGCCAAGAGGGCCGGGGAAACCAGCCCCAGCATTTT.

The rearrangement uses TRBV9 and TRBJ2-2, with unresolved D. V shed 0 bases and J shed 4 bases, with 10 bases lying between them. The CDR3 has 15 residues. Germline V gene sequence: CDR1 SGDLS, CDR2 YYNGEE. CDR3 sequence: CASSVVPEFTGELFF. CDR3 DNA sequence: TGTGCCAGCAGCGTAGTCCCGGAGTTCACCGGGGAGCTGTTTTTT.

This clone appeared once. The V call is TRBV5-1, the J call TRBJ2-2, with D possibly being TRBD2 (7 bases). Germline CDR1 reads SGHRS; CDR2 reads YFSETQ. The CDR3 contains 16 residues. Trimming shortened V by 4 bases and J by 2 bases, and 15 bases separated the two germline ends. In DNA, the CDR3 is TGCGCCAGCAGCGTGGGAGGGGGACCCAACACCGGGGAGCTGTTTTTT. It translates to CASSVGGGPNTGELFF.